Following are 16 T cell receptor beta chains from one sample sequenced in a study of blood T cell repertoires in COVID-19. Some clones are missing from TCRdb's copy, which holds only in-frame ones; the method was immunoSEQ multiplex PCR. The sample consists of fewer than 250,000 clones, 82% of them appearing once. Sequenced: peripheral blood. These receptors were obtained from a woman in her 70s with acute or convalescent COVID-19.

This clone occurred once. The V gene is TRBV13, the J gene TRBJ2-7, with D maybe TRBD1 (5 bases). Germline-derived CDR1 and CDR2 are PRHDT and FYEKMQ (reference sequence). The ends were cut back, 2 bases at V and 4 bases at J, with 15 bases in the middle. The CDR3 runs to 15 residues. CDR3 amino acids: CASSLQGISRYEQYF. Here the CDR3 DNA reads TGTGCCAGCAGCTTACAGGGTATTAGTCGATACGAGCAGTACTTC.

This clone came up a few times. The chain carries TRBV12-3 or TRBV12-4 and TRBJ1-2; unclear D gene. The V gene lost 3 bases and the J gene lost 7 bases, with 12 bases spanning the gap. The CDR3 contains 13 residues. CDR3 loop: CASSLSESSGYTF. In DNA, the CDR3 is TGTGCCAGCAGTTTGTCGGAGTCAAGTGGCTACACCTTC.

The sample holds one count of this clone. In DNA form, the CDR3 reads TGTGCCAGCATTAAACTAGCGGGGCTCCAAGAGACCCAGTACTTC. Protein: CASIKLAGLQETQYF. The chain employs TRBV6-5 and TRBJ2-5; 10 bases align to TRBD2. Germline-derived CDR1 and CDR2 are MNHEY and SVGAGI. V lost 7 bases, J lost 1 base, and 6 bases stayed unmatched. CDR3 size: 15 residues.

V usage is TRBV3-1 (or the pseudogene TRBV3-2) and J usage is TRBJ2-5; 8 positions agree with TRBD1. The CDR3 is 16 amino acids. Germline trimming cut 3 bases from V and 1 base from J; bases unmatched to any gene: 7. Germline CDR1 is LGHDT and CDR2 is YNNKEL (reference sequence). The CDR3: CASSHPDRGSQETQYF. The CDR3 DNA reads TGTGCCAGCAGCCACCCCGACAGGGGATCCCAAGAGACCCAGTACTTC.

This chain uses TRBV7-9 with TRBJ2-1; D perhaps matches TRBD1 (5 bases). V was cut by 5 bases and J by 3 bases, with 26 bases left in between. CDR1 SEHNR and CDR2 FQNEAQ come from the germline V gene (reference sequence). The CDR3 is 19 residues long. CDR3 sequence (DNA): TGTGCCAGCAGCCCCGGTCTAGGCACCGGTAGGCAGGGCTACAATGAGCAGTTCTTC. As protein: CASSPGLGTGRQGYNEQFF. Looking up the rest from reference TRBV7-9 and TRBJ2-1 gives the full variable domain: DTGVSQNPRHKITKRGQNVTFRCDPISEHNRLYWYRQTLGQGPEFLTYFQNEAQLEKSRLLSDRFSAERPKGSFSTLEIQRTEQGDSAMYLCASSPGLGTGRQGYNEQFFGPGTRLTVL.

This chain joins TRBV6-6 and TRBJ1-5; 7 bases agree with TRBD1. The CDR3 runs 15 residues. The germline V gene encodes CDR1 MNHNY and CDR2 SVGAGI (reference sequence). Germline trimming cut 5 bases from V and 4 bases from J; bases unmatched to any gene: 8. The DNA for the CDR3 is TGTGCCAGCAGTGGGTCCGGGACAGTAAATCAGCCCCAGCATTTT. It translates to CASSGSGTVNQPQHF.

This chain joins TRBV28 and TRBJ1-4, with unresolved D. The CDR3 totals 14 residues. Trimming took off 2 bases at V and 0 bases at J, with 4 bases between the two ends. From germline, CDR1 is MDHEN and CDR2 SYDVKM. The CDR3 here is CASSLVTTNEKLFF. The CDR3 DNA sequence: TGTGCCAGCAGTTTAGTAACAACTAATGAAAAACTGTTTTTT.

Only one count was recorded for this clone. The genes are TRBV5-4 and TRBJ1-4, with D tentatively TRBD1 (6 bases). The CDR3 contains 14 residues. In germline, CDR1 is SGHNT, CDR2 YYREEE (reference sequence). Between the trimmed V and J ends, which lost 4 bases and 8 bases, there was a span of 15 bases. CDR3 protein: CASSATGGLEKLFF. In DNA form, the CDR3 reads TGTGCCAGCAGCGCGACAGGTGGTCTCGAAAAACTGTTTTTT.

V usage is TRBV6-5 and J usage is TRBJ1-5; D may be TRBD1 (5 bases). This CDR3 spans 14 amino acids. The germline V gene encodes CDR1 MNHEY and CDR2 SVGAGI. V lost 5 bases, J lost 5 bases, and 13 bases lay in between. The CDR3 region has the DNA TGTGCCAGCAGTCAGCAGGGTTACTATCAGCCCCAGCATTTT. This sequence encodes CASSQQGYYQPQHF.

This rearrangement joins TRBV6-2 or TRBV6-3 to TRBJ1-1, with TRBD1 as a possible D gene (5 bases). Trimming cost V 0 bases and J 5 bases, with 13 bases left between them. Germline CDR1 reads MNHEY; CDR2 reads SVGEGT. There are 15 residues in the CDR3. CDR3 sequence: CASSYSTAGRTEAFF. The CDR3 DNA reads as TGTGCCAGCAGTTACTCGACGGCAGGGAGGACTGAAGCTTTCTTT.

The chain couples TRBV10-3 to TRBJ1-5; D is perhaps TRBD1 (5 bases). V gave up 8 bases and J gave up 5 bases, with 7 bases separating them. The CDR3 length is 11 residues. CDR1 is ENHRY, CDR2 SYGVKD, per germline. The CDR3: CAIGGDQPQHF. The CDR3 DNA is TGTGCCATCGGGGGGGATCAGCCCCAGCATTTT.

The V and J genes are TRBV7-9 and TRBJ1-5; D may be TRBD1 (5 bases). The CDR3 sequence is 12 residues long. The germline V gene encodes CDR1 SEHNR and CDR2 FQNEAQ (reference sequence). V lost 5 bases to trimming and J lost 16 bases, with 18 bases between them. The CDR3 reads CASSPDSVFIHF. CDR3 in DNA: TGTGCCAGCAGCCCCGACAGCGTCTTCATACATTTT.

The chain combines TRBV6-6 with TRBJ2-2; 10 positions agree with TRBD1. The germline V gene encodes CDR1 MNHNY and CDR2 SVGAGI (reference sequence). V was pared by 6 bases and J by 6 bases, with 7 bases of the junction left unmatched. This CDR3 contains 15 residues. The CDR3: CASRTTGGAAGELFF. In DNA, the CDR3 is TGTGCCAGCAGGACGACAGGGGGCGCGGCCGGGGAGCTGTTTTTT.

The J gene is TRBJ1-1, the V gene TRBV28, with D maybe TRBD1 (6 bases). V dropped 4 bases and J dropped 5 bases, with 14 bases sitting between them. Germline lookup yields CDR1 MDHEN and CDR2 SYDVKM. The CDR3 runs to 14 residues. The CDR3 sequence: CASSSSDSWTEAFF. The CDR3 DNA reads as TGTGCCAGCAGTTCCTCGGACAGTTGGACTGAAGCTTTCTTT.

The J gene is TRBJ1-6, the V gene TRBV2; no reliable D call. This CDR3 contains 14 residues. Germline V lookup: CDR1 SNHLY, CDR2 FYNNEI. V lost 6 bases to trimming and J lost 6 bases, with 12 bases between them. CDR3 amino acids: CASSEDVVNSPLHF. Here the CDR3 DNA reads TGTGCCAGCAGCGAGGATGTTGTTAATTCACCCCTCCACTTT.

V gene TRBV5-1 combines with J gene TRBJ2-1; 7 positions match TRBD2. Unmatched junction bases numbered 15, after V lost 4 bases and J lost 2 bases. This CDR3 has 18 amino acids. The germline gives CDR1 SGHRS, CDR2 YFSETQ. The CDR3 nucleotides are TGCGCCAGCAGCGTTACTGCAGCTAGCGGCCCTCCCTACAATGAGCAGTTCTTC. Protein sequence: CASSVTAASGPPYNEQFF.